The clone carrying this TCR beta chain was seen once. PCR was performed using 60 Vbeta and 13 Jbeta primers. Clones were sequenced by immunoSEQ multiplex PCR, and TCRdb holds only the in-frame ones, with some missing. This table has fewer than 200,000 clones, less than 80% appearing once. This sample was included in a study of cytomegalovirus exposure and HLA in healthy donors. CDR1 and CDR2 from the germline V gene are SEHNR and FQNEAQ (reference sequence). The CDR3 covers 12 residues. The V end was cut by 1 base, the J end by 9 bases, with 7 bases between. The rearrangement joins TRBV7-9 to TRBJ2-1; maybe TRBD1 (5 bases). The sequenced sample consisted of PBMCs. This TCR was sampled from a female donor in good health and CMV-seronegative. CDR3 in amino acids: CASSLGGGEQFF. Written as DNA, the CDR3 is TGTGCCAGCAGCTTAGGGGGCGGTGAGCAGTTCTTC. The whole variable domain, remainder taken from reference TRBV7-9 and TRBJ2-1, is DTGVSQNPRHKITKRGQNVTFRCDPISEHNRLYWYRQTLGQGPEFLTYFQNEAQLEKSRLLSDRFSAERPKGSFSTLEIQRTEQGDSAMYLCASSLGGGEQFFGPGTRLTVL.